Sequencing of this TCR beta chain was carried out in a study of blood T cell repertoires in COVID-19. Across the study: In each case, the material was cDNA or gDNA derived from T cells, B-cell-depleted T cells, or PBMCs.

CDR3 length equals 15 residues. The germline gives CDR1 SGHVS, CDR2 FNYEAQ. The V end lost 5 bases, the J end lost 0 bases, and 12 bases lay between the germline ends. Sequenced by immunoSEQ multiplex PCR; TCRdb stores in-frame clones only, minus some. Of approximately 59,000 clones in the sample, about 81% were seen once. Sequenced: peripheral blood. This receptor was taken from a man of 80 years or more with acute or convalescent COVID-19. The gene calls are TRBV7-6 and TRBJ2-3; possibly TRBD2 for D (5 bases). The CDR3 sequence: CASSRVATSTDTQYF. CDR3 bases: TGTGCCAGCAGCCGCGTAGCGACTAGCACAGATACGCAGTATTTT.